The 5 T cell receptor beta chains in this list originate from one sample, sequenced in a study of T cells in Graves' hyperthyroidism and ophthalmopathy. Amplification targeted TCR beta CDR3 regions from RNA transcripts. With the HTBI primer set, the TCR CDR3 went through a first round of RT-PCR. One entry per CDR3 protein, called by TCRdb with MiXCR from the multiplex PCR reads. The data hold about 740,000 distinct CDR3 sequences, with around 15% observed a single time. Sequencing was carried out using blood. The receptors were gathered from a woman between 18 and 30 years old with Graves' hyperthyroidism.

The table lists this clonotype with many counts. This chain connects TRBV2 to TRBJ2-5; TRBD1 matches at 10 bases. CDR1 SNHLY and CDR2 FYNNEI come from the germline V gene. The CDR3 extends over 14 amino acids. V shed 4 bases and J 4 bases; nucleotides not matched to a gene: 3. In DNA form, the CDR3 reads TGTGCCAGCAGTGGACAGGGGGCTCGAGAGACCCAGTACTTC. It specifies CASSGQGARETQYF.

With respect to this clonotype: This CDR3 is missing its conserved last phenylalanine or tryptophan, likely due to a read error. The chain joins TRBV6-1 to TRBJ2-7, with 10 bases matching TRBD1. Per germline, CDR1 MNHNS and CDR2 SASEGT. Germline trimming cut 5 bases from V and 5 bases from J; bases unmatched to any gene: 6. There are 14 residues in the CDR3. The CDR3 DNA follows: TGTGCCAGCAGTCCCGACAGGGGGCTCCACGAGCAGTACCTC. Translated, it gives CASSPDRGLHEQYL.

At least ten counts were recorded for this clonotype. This chain uses TRBV19 with TRBJ1-2; 7 bases fit TRBD1. This CDR3 region has 17 residues. Losses at the gene ends were 0 bases for V and 5 bases for J; bases not matched to a gene: 12. Germline CDR1 LNHDA, CDR2 SQIVND (reference sequence). In DNA form, the CDR3 reads TGTGCCAGTAGTATAGATTGGACAGGAAGAAGAGGGTATGGCTACACCTTC. Translated: CASSIDWTGRRGYGYTF.

The rearrangement links TRBV6-9 to TRBJ1-6; D ambiguous. CDR3 size: 16 residues. Trimming shortened V by 3 bases and J by 0 bases, and 9 bases separated the two germline ends. Germline CDR1 MNHGY, CDR2 SVAAGI. The CDR3 bases are TGTGCCAGCAGTTACGGAGAGAGCTCCTATAATTCACCCCTCCACTTT. Translating it yields CASSYGESSYNSPLHF.

The chain recombines TRBV28 with TRBJ2-5; D call uncertain. V lost 6 bases and J lost 3, with 11 bases in between. Germline CDR1 is MDHEN and CDR2 is SYDVKM. This CDR3 contains 13 residues. In nucleotides, the CDR3 is TGTGCCAGCAGGTACCTAGGAGAAGAGACCCAGTACTTC. Translating it yields CASRYLGEETQYF.